The clone carrying this TCR beta chain has a handful of counts. These data belong to a study of T cells in Graves' hyperthyroidism and ophthalmopathy. Amplification yielded TCR beta CDR3 regions, with RNA transcripts as the source. A set of HTBI primers served as the primers for a first-round RT-PCR of the TCR CDR3. In TCRdb, the multiplex PCR reads were re-called with MiXCR into one record per CDR3 protein. The sample has more than 450,000 distinct CDR3 sequences, around 15% seen once. The sample comprised blood. The TCR originated in a woman between 40 and 55 years old with Graves' hyperthyroidism.

The CDR3 sequence is CASGAGTTYEQYF. DNA of the CDR3: TGTGCTAGTGGTGCCGGGACAACCTACGAGCAGTACTTC. This sequence joins TRBV12-5 and TRBJ2-7; possible D gene TRBD1, 6 bases. The CDR3 length is 13 residues. Between the trimmed V and J ends, which lost 5 bases and 2 bases, there was a span of 10 bases. Germline CDR1 LGHNT, CDR2 FRNRAP.